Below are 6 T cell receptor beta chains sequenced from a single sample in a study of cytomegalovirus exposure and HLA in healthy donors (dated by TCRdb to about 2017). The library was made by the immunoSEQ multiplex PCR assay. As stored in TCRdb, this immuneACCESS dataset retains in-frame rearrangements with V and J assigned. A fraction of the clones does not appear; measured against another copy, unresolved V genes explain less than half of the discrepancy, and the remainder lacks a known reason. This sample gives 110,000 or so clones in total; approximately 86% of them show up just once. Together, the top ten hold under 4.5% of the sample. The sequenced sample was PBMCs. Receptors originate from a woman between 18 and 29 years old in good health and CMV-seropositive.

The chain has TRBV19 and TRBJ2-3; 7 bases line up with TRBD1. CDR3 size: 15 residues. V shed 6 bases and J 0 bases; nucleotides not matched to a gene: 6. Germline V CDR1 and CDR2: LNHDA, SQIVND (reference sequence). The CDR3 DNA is TGTGCCAGTAGCAAAGGACAGGTTAGCACAGATACGCAGTATTTT. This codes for CASSKGQVSTDTQYF. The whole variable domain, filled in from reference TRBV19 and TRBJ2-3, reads DGGITQSPKYLFRKEGQNVTLSCEQNLNHDAMYWYRQDPGQGLRLIYYSQIVNDFQKGDIAEGYSVSREKKESFPLTVTSAQKNPTAFYLCASSKGQVSTDTQYFGPGTRLTVL.

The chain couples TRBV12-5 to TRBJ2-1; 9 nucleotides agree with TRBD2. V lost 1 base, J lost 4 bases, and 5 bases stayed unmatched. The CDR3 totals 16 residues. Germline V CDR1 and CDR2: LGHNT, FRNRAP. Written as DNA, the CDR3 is TGTGCTAGTGGTTTGGCCCTAGCGGGGACTTACAATGAGCAGTTCTTC. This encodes CASGLALAGTYNEQFF.

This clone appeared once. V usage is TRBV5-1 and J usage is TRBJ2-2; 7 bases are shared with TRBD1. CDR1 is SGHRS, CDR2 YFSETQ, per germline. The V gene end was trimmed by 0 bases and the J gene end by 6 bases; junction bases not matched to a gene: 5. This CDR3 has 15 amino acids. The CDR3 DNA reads TGCGCCAGCAGCTTGGGACAGGGCGGGTCCGGGGAGCTGTTTTTT. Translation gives CASSLGQGGSGELFF.

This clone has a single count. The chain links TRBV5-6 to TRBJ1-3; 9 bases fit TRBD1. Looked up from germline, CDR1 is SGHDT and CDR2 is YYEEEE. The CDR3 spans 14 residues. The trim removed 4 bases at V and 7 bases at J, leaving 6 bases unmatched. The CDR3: CASSVFTGGNTIYF. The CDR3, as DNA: TGTGCCAGCAGCGTATTCACAGGGGGCAACACCATATATTTT.

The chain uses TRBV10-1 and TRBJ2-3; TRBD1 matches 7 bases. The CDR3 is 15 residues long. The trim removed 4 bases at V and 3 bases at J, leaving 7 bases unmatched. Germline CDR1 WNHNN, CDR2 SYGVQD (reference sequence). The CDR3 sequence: CASSGTTGKTDTQYF. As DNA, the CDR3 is TGCGCCAGCAGTGGGACGACAGGGAAGACAGATACGCAGTATTTT.

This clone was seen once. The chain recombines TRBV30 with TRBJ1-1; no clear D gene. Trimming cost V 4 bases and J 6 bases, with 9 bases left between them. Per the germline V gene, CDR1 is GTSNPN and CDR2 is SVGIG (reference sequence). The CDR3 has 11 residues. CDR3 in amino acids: CAWKWAAEAFF. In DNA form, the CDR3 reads TGTGCCTGGAAATGGGCCGCTGAAGCTTTCTTT.